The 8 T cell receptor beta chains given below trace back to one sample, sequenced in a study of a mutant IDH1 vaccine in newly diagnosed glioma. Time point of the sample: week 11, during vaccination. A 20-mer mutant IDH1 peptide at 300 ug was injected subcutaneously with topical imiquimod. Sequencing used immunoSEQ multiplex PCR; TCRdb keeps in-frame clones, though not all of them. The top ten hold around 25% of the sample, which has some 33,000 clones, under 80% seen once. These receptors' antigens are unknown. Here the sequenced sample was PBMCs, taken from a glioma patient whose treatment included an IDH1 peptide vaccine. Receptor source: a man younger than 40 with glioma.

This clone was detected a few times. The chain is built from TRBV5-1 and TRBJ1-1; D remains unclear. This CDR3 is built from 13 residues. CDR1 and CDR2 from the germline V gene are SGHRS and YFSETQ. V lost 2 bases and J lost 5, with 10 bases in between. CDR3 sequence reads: CASSFSRETEAFF. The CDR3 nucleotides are TGCGCCAGCAGCTTTTCAAGGGAAACTGAAGCTTTCTTT. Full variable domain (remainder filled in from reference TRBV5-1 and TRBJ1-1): KAGVTQTPRYLIKTRGQQVTLSCSPISGHRSVSWYQQTPGQGLQFLFEYFSETQRNKGNFPGRFSGRQFSNSRSEMNVSTLELGDSALYLCASSFSRETEAFFGQGTRLTVV.

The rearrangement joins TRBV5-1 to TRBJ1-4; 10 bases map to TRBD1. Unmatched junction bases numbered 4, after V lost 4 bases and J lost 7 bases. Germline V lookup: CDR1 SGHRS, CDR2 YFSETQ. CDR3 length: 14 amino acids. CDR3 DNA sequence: TGCGCCAGCAGCACCGGACAGGGGGGTGAAAAACTGTTTTTT. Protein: CASSTGQGGEKLFF. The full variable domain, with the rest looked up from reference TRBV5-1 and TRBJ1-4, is KAGVTQTPRYLIKTRGQQVTLSCSPISGHRSVSWYQQTPGQGLQFLFEYFSETQRNKGNFPGRFSGRQFSNSRSEMNVSTLELGDSALYLCASSTGQGGEKLFFGSGTQLSVL.

CDR3 sequence reads: CASSELAGPDTQYF. CDR3 DNA sequence: TGTGCCAGCAGTGAATTAGCGGGGCCAGATACGCAGTATTTT. This chain uses TRBV2 with TRBJ2-3, with TRBD2 identical over 8 bases. The V gene's germline CDR1 is SNHLY and CDR2 FYNNEI. This CDR3 contains 14 residues. The J segment lost 4 bases and the V segment lost 2 bases, leaving 2 bases of the junction unmatched.

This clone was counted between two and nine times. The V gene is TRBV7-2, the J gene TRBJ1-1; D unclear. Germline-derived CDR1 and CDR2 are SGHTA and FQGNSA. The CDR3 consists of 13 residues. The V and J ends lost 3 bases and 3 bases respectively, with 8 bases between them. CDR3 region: CASSFRRDTEAFF. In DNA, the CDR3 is TGTGCCAGCAGCTTTCGTAGGGACACTGAAGCTTTCTTT.

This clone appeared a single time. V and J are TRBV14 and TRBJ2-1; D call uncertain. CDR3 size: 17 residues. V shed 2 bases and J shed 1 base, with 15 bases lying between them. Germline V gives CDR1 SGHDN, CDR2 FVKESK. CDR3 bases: TGTGCCAGCAGCCAACTAGTCGCATCCCTATCCTACAATGAGCAGTTCTTC. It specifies CASSQLVASLSYNEQFF.

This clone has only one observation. The CDR3, as DNA: TGCGCCAGCAGTGACCCGGACAGGATCTCCTACGAGCAGTACTTC. As protein: CASSDPDRISYEQYF. The V call is TRBV10-2, the J call TRBJ2-7, with 7 bases identical to TRBD1. This CDR3 is 15 amino acids long. Looked up from germline, CDR1 is WSHSY and CDR2 is SAAADI. The J segment lost 0 bases and the V segment lost 3 bases, leaving 5 bases of the junction unmatched.

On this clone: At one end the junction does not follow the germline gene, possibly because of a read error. CDR3 region: CASSQGLYTQYF. CDR3 in DNA: TGTGCCAGCAGTCAAGGATTATATACGCAGTATTTT. The chain combines TRBV14 with TRBJ2-3; D remains ambiguous. The CDR3 contains 12 residues. Germline CDR1 is SGHDN and CDR2 is FVKESK.

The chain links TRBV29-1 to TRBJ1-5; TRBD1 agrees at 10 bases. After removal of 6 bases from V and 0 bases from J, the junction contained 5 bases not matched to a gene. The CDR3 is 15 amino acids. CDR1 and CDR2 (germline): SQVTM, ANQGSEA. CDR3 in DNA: TGCAGCGTCGCTGGGACAGGGGATAGCAATCAGCCCCAGCATTTT. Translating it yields CSVAGTGDSNQPQHF.